Listed here is a single T cell receptor beta chain. Sequenced by immunoSEQ multiplex PCR; TCRdb stores in-frame clones only, minus some. This table has 200,000 or so clones, roughly 84% appearing once. This entry comes from a study of blood T cell repertoires in COVID-19. V lost 6 bases, J lost 7 bases, and 21 bases lay in between. This CDR3 has 15 residues. Germline CDR1 KGHSH, CDR2 LQKENI. Sequenced input: PBMCs or T cells enriched from blood (not recorded which). This TCR derives from a man aged 35 to 55 who had recovered from COVID-19. The chain recombines TRBV18 with TRBJ2-5; the D is unclear. The CDR3 DNA is TGTGCCAGCTCCGCGCTGGGCTTAGAAGGTGGGACCCAGTACTTC. This sequence encodes CASSALGLEGGTQYF.